This passage covers 10 T cell receptor beta chains from one sample sequenced in a study of spatial heterogeneity in lung cancer. Regarding the study as a whole: The number of expanded tumor alpha and beta chains correlated with mutation number.

Their target antigens are unknown. Time point indicated: sample taken at primary tumor resection. One entry per CDR3 protein, called by TCRdb with MiXCR from the 5' RACE reads. The table lists about 7,900 distinct CDR3 sequences, around 7% of them singletons. The sequenced sample was lung tumor tissue, obtained at surgery. These receptors came from a female donor with early-stage non-small cell lung cancer.

This clonotype is judged medium-sized (0.01 to 0.1%). Since it is a stray read in a library aimed at alpha chains, this beta chain has a size that is not meaningful. This sequence joins TRBV20-1 and TRBJ2-1; D might be TRBD2 (5 bases). The CDR3 spans 15 residues. From germline, CDR1 is DFQATT and CDR2 SNEGSKA (reference sequence). Trimming stripped 4 bases from V and 3 bases from J, with 16 bases between. Here the CDR3 DNA reads TGCAGTGCTACCGGGAACGGGATAGACTACAATGAGCAGTTCTTC. Protein product: CSATGNGIDYNEQFF.

Sample share makes this clonotype medium-sized. This beta chain is off target for a library built for alpha chains, so its abundance means little. V gene TRBV3-1 combines with J gene TRBJ2-7; D may be TRBD2 (5 bases). The CDR3 totals 18 residues. Trimming left V 2 bases short and J 0 bases short, with 20 bases between. Germline values: CDR1 LGHDT, CDR2 YNNKEL (reference sequence). CDR3 coding DNA: TGTGCCAGCAGCCAATTGTCGGGGTTAGGACCGGGCTCCTACGAGCAGTACTTC. Protein product: CASSQLSGLGPGSYEQYF.

As regards this clonotype: This beta chain turned up in a library designed for alpha chains; as an off-target read, its abundance says little. This chain joins TRBV12-3 or TRBV12-4 and TRBJ2-2; D is undetermined. V lost 9 bases to trimming and J lost 5 bases, with 7 bases between them. The CDR3 runs to 11 residues. For the CDR3, the DNA is TGTGCCAGTCGGCTTACCGGGGAGCTGTTTTTT. As protein: CASRLTGELFF.

This clonotype counts as medium-sized. This beta chain came through as a stray read in a library set up for alpha chains, and its size says little. V and J are TRBV12-3 or TRBV12-4 and TRBJ1-2; the D is unclear. V lost 8 bases, J lost 7 bases, and 11 bases lay in between. There are 11 residues in the CDR3. The CDR3 DNA follows: TGTGCCAGCCGCCAGCTGTCTGGCTACACCTTC. Protein product: CASRQLSGYTF.

This clonotype appeared many times. Since it is a stray read in a library aimed at alpha chains, this beta chain has a size that is not meaningful. V gene TRBV29-1 combines with J gene TRBJ2-6; TRBD2 might be the D (6 bases). Germline assignment: CDR1 SQVTM and CDR2 ANQGSEA. The V end lost 3 bases, the J end lost 3 bases, and 9 bases lay between the germline ends. The CDR3 covers 14 residues. The CDR3 DNA is TGCAGCGTTGAGGGGGGAGGTGGGGCCAACGTCCTGACTTTC. Its translation is CSVEGGGGANVLTF.

Note on this clonotype: Because this beta chain is a stray read in a library intended to capture alpha chains, its abundance should not be given much weight. The chain carries TRBV6-1 and TRBJ2-5, with 7 bases that match TRBD1. The CDR3 has 12 residues. Germline V gene sequence: CDR1 MNHNS, CDR2 SASEGT. With V trimmed by 8 bases and J by 4 bases, 4 bases remained unmatched. In DNA, the CDR3 is TGTGCCAGCGACAGGGCGTCAGAGACCCAGTACTTC. It specifies CASDRASETQYF.

This clonotype occurred many times. The size of this beta chain means little, since it is a stray read in a library made for alpha chains. V and J are TRBV6-2 or TRBV6-3 and TRBJ1-1, with D uncertain. V was cut by 4 bases and J by 5 bases, with 5 bases left in between. CDR1 and CDR2 (germline): MNHEY, SVGEGT. The CDR3 length is 11 residues. CDR3 sequence reads: CASSLGTEAFF. CDR3 nucleotides: TGTGCCAGCAGTTTGGGGACTGAAGCTTTCTTT.

The sample holds many counts of this clonotype. Within a library made for alpha chains, this beta chain is off target, and its count is uninformative. CDR3 region: CASSYRVYEKLFF. CDR3 nucleotides: TGTGCCAGCAGTTACAGGGTTTATGAAAAACTGTTTTTT. The chain recombines TRBV27 with TRBJ1-4; D perhaps matches TRBD1 (6 bases). Germline V gene lookup returns CDR1 MNHEY and CDR2 SMNVEV (reference sequence). The CDR3 runs 13 residues. V gave up 4 bases and J gave up 6 bases, with 9 bases separating them.

At least ten counts were recorded for this clonotype. The library was designed around alpha chains, so this beta chain is a stray read whose abundance carries little weight. The V call is TRBV2, the J call TRBJ2-1; the match to TRBD2 covers 15 bases. CDR3 length: 18 amino acids. Germline values: CDR1 SNHLY, CDR2 FYNNEI. Germline trimming cut 8 bases from V and 4 bases from J; bases unmatched to any gene: 12. CDR3 nucleotides: TGTGCCAGCTTTGGACTAGCGGGAGGGAAGGTGGGGTACAATGAGCAGTTCTTC. It codes for CASFGLAGGKVGYNEQFF. The full variable domain, rest sourced from reference TRBV2 and TRBJ2-1, is EPEVTQTPSHQVTQMGQEVILRCVPISNHLYFYWYRQILGQKVEFLVSFYNNEISEKSEIFDDQFSVERPDGSNFTLKIRSTKLEDSAMYFCASFGLAGGKVGYNEQFFGPGTRLTVL.

In this sample, this clonotype turned up many times. This beta chain turned up in a library designed for alpha chains; as an off-target read, its abundance says little. The genes are TRBV7-2 and TRBJ1-4, with a weak D call TRBD1 (5 bases). The germline CDR1 and CDR2 sequences are SGHTA and FQGNSA. The V gene lost 5 bases and the J gene lost 8 bases, with 15 bases spanning the gap. CDR3 size: 14 residues. CDR3 bases: TGTGCCAGCAGCCCTCTCGGGGGAGAAGAAAAACTGTTTTTT. Its protein product is CASSPLGGEEKLFF.